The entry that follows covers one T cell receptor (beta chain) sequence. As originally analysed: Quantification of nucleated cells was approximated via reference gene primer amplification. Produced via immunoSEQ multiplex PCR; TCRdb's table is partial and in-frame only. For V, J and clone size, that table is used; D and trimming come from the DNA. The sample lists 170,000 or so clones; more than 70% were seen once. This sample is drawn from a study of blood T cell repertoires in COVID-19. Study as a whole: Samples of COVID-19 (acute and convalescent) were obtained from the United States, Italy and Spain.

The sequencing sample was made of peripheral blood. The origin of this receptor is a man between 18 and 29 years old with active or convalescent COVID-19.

The CDR3 loop is CSVKGSTDTQYF. The CDR3 DNA reads TGCAGCGTGAAGGGGAGCACAGATACGCAGTATTTT. The genes are TRBV29-1 and TRBJ2-3; D is perhaps TRBD1 (5 bases). With 6 bases removed from V and 0 bases from J, the gap between germline ends came to 7 bases. Germline V gene sequence: CDR1 SQVTM, CDR2 ANQGSEA. The CDR3 runs 12 residues.